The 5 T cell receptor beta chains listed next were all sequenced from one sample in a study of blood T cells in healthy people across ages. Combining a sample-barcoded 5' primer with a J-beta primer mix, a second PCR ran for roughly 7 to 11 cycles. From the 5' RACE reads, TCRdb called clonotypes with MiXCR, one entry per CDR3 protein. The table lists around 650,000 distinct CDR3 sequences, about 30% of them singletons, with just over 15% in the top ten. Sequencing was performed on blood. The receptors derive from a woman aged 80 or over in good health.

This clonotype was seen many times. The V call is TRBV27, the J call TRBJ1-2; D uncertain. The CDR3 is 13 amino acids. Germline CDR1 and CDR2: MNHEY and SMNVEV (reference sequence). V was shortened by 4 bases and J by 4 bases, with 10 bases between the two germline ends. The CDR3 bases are TGTGCCAGCAGTTCCGGACTGAGCTATGGCTACACCTTC. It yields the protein CASSSGLSYGYTF.

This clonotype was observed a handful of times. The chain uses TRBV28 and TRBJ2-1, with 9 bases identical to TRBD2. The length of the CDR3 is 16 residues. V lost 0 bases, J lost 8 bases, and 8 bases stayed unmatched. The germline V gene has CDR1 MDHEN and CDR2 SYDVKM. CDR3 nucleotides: TGTGCCAGCAGTTTATGGGGCGGGGGGGCCATGTATGAGCAGTTCTTC. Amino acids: CASSLWGGGAMYEQFF.

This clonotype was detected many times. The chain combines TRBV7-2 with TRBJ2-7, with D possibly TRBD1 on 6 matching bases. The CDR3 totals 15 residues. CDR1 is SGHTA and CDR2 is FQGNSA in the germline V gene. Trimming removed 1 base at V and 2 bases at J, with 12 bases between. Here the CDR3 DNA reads TGTGCCAGCAGCTTAGTACAGGGAAGCCCCTACGAGCAGTACTTC. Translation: CASSLVQGSPYEQYF.

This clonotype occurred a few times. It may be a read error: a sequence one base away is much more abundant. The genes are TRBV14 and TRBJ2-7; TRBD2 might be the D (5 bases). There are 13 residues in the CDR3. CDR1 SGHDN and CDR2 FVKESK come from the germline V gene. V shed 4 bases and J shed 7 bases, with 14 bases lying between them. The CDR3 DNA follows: TGTGCCAGCAGCCCGGGATTGGGCAATGAGCAGTACTTC. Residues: CASSPGLGNEQYF.

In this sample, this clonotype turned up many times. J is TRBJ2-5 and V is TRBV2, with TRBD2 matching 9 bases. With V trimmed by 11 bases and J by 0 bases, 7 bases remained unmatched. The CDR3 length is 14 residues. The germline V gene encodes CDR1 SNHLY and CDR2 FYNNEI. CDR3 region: CAGSSGEYQETQYF. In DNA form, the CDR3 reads TGTGCCGGCTCTAGCGGGGAGTACCAAGAGACCCAGTACTTC.